This T cell receptor (beta chain) appears in the sequencing data of a study of blood T cell repertoires in COVID-19. In the study overall: Sites across the United States, Italy and Spain contributed samples from acute and convalescent COVID-19. Sample material is recorded as cDNA or gDNA derived from T cells, B-cell-depleted T cells, or PBMCs.

The authors' processing: Estimated nucleated cell counts came from reference gene primer amplification. Method: immunoSEQ multiplex PCR; TCRdb's copy keeps in-frame clones and lacks some. Clone size and the V and J calls come from that table; the DNA yielded D and trimming. The sample includes about 59,000 clones, roughly nine tenths of them seen just once. CDR1 is SGHRS, CDR2 YFSETQ, per germline. This CDR3 spans 13 amino acids. The ends were cut back, 5 bases at V and 3 bases at J, with 12 bases in the middle. This TCR derives from a man at least 80 years old in a cohort sampled during active COVID-19. The V and J genes are TRBV5-1 and TRBJ2-7, with D tentatively TRBD1 (6 bases). Sequencing input: peripheral blood. The CDR3 bases are TGCGCCAGCAGGAACAGGGTCGGCTACGAGCAGTACTTC. Translated, it gives CASRNRVGYEQYF.